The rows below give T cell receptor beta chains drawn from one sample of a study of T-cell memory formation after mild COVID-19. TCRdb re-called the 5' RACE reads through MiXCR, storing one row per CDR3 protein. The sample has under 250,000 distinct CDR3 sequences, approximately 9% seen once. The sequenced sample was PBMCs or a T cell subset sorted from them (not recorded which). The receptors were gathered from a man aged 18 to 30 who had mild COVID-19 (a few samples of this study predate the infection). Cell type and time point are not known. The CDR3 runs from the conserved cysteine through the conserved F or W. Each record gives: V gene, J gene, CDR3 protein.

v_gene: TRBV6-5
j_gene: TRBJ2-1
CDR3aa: CASSTRLAGYNEQFF

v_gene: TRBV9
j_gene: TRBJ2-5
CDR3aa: CASSVGTSDQETQYF

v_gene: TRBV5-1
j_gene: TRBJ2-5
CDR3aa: CASSLWRDQETQYF

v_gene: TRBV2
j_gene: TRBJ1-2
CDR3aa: CASNRDYGYTF

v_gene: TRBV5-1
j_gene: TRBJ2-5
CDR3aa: CASSFLQSAQETQYF

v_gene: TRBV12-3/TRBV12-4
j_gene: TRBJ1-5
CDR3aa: CASRSTYQPQHF

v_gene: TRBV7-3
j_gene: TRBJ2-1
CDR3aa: CASSSPGGYEQFF

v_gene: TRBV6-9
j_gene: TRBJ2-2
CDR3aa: CASSLPRSGGYTGELFF

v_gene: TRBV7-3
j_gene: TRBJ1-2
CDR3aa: CASSLSGFYGYTF

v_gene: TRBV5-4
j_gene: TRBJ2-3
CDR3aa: CASSLASGGLDTQYF

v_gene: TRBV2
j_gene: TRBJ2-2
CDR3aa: CASRQGQANTGELFF

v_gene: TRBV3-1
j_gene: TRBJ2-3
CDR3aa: CASSKNPGEADTQYF

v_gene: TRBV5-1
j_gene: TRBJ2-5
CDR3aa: CASRGTPRMQETQYF

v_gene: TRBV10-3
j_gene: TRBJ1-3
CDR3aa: CAISGWKDTIYF

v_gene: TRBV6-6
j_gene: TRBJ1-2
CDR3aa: CASSPVGYGYTF

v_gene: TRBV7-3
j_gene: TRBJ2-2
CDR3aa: CASREQANTGELFF

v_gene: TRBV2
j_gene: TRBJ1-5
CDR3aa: CASSDVAANSNQPQHF

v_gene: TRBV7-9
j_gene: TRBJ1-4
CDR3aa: CASTTSYIGRWYYEKLFF

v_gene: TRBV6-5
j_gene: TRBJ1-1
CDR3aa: CASSPGQSPGNTEAFF

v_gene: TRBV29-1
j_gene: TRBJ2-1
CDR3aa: CSVAGTSGGEQFF

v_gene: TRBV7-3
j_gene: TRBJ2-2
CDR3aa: CASSSQTGAGELFF

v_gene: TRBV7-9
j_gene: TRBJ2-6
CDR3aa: CASIEGGNSGANVLTF

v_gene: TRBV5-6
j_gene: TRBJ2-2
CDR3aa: CASSLGLAAGELFF

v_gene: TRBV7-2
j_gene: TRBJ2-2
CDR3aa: CASSPSRGTEGTGELFF

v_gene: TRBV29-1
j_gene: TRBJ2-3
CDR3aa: CSAVQGAGTDTQYF

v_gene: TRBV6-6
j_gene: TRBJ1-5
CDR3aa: CASRSGRLANQPQHF

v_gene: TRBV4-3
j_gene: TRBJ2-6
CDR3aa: CASSQEGLSGANVLTF